This is a list of T cell receptor beta chains from one sample in a study of blood T cell repertoires in COVID-19. The assay was immunoSEQ multiplex PCR, and TCRdb's table has in-frame clones only and misses some. The data hold fewer than 700,000 clones, with 85% to 90% observed a single time. The specimen sequenced was peripheral blood. All receptors derive from a woman aged 45-59 years with COVID-19, enrolled during active disease. The CDR3 runs from the conserved cysteine through the conserved F or W. The order of the fields is clone size, D gene, J gene, V gene, CDR3 protein, CDR3 DNA. D genes are given only for firm matches. Only part of the rows carry a size: once, few, many, or a class if the clone is expanded.

NA | TRBD2 | TRBJ2-1 | TRBV6-2/TRBV6-3 | CASSTPLAALGNEQFF | TGTGCCAGCAGTACTCCACTAGCGGCCCTGGGAAATGAGCAGTTCTTC
once | NA | TRBJ2-2 | TRBV5-1 | CASSLVGVNTGELFF | TGCGCCAGCAGCTTGGTAGGGGTTAACACCGGGGAGCTGTTTTTT
NA | NA | TRBJ1-5 | TRBV28 | CASRTTGKGTQPQHF | TGTGCCAGCAGAACCACAGGGAAGGGGACTCAGCCCCAGCATTTT
NA | NA | TRBJ1-1 | TRBV29-1 | CSAQGGFGGAFF | TGCAGCGCACAGGGTGGGTTCGGCGGAGCTTTCTTT
NA | NA | TRBJ2-2 | TRBV24-1 | CATSRQALNTGELFF | TGTGCCACCAGTCGACAGGCCTTGAACACCGGGGAGCTGTTTTTT
NA | TRBD1 | TRBJ1-1 | TRBV30 | CAWRRQGWTFF | TGTGCCTGGAGGCGACAGGGGTGGACTTTCTTT
few | NA | TRBJ1-1 | TRBV6-5 | CASSYGTYTEAFF | TGTGCCAGCAGTTACGGCACCTACACTGAAGCTTTCTTT
NA | TRBD1 | TRBJ1-4 | TRBV3-1/TRBV3-2 | CASSQRTGFEKLFF | TGTGCCAGCAGCCAGAGGACAGGGTTTGAAAAACTGTTTTTT
NA | TRBD1 | TRBJ1-1 | TRBV6-4 | CASKGTASNTEAFF | TGTGCCAGCAAAGGGACAGCCTCCAACACTGAAGCTTTCTTT
NA | NA | TRBJ1-1 | TRBV30 | CAWRPIPGQYTEAFF | TGTGCCTGGAGGCCCATTCCCGGACAGTACACTGAAGCTTTCTTT
NA | NA | TRBJ1-2 | TRBV6-5 | CASEVLRRGSYTF | TGTGCCAGCGAGGTACTGCGAAGGGGGAGCTACACCTTC
NA | TRBD1 | TRBJ2-7 | TRBV6-5 | CASRQGAGEQYF | TGTGCCAGTCGACAGGGGGCCGGCGAGCAGTACTTC
NA | TRBD1 | TRBJ2-4 | TRBV19 | CASSTGQGSPKRDIQYF | TGTGCCAGTAGTACCGGACAGGGGAGCCCAAAAAGGGACATTCAGTACTTC
once | NA | TRBJ1-4 | TRBV5-5 | CASQAGGLNEKLFF | TGTGCCAGCCAAGCGGGGGGTTTAAATGAAAAACTGTTTTTT
NA | TRBD1 | TRBJ1-4 | TRBV6-5 | CASSRDRDEKLFF | TGTGCCAGCAGCCGGGACAGGGATGAAAAACTGTTTTTT
once | TRBD1 | TRBJ2-7 | TRBV7-9 | CASSLVGTESSYEQYF | TGTGCCAGCAGCTTAGTCGGGACAGAGAGCTCCTACGAGCAGTACTTC
NA | TRBD1 | TRBJ1-4 | TRBV7-3 | CASSLDRVDEKLFF | TGTGCCAGCAGCCTTGACAGGGTCGATGAAAAACTGTTTTTT
NA | NA | TRBJ2-7 | TRBV7-9 | CASSLGGDREQYF | TGTGCCAGCAGCTTAGGAGGTGACCGCGAGCAGTACTTC
NA | TRBD1 | TRBJ1-6 | TRBV30 | CAWSHQDRDNSPLHF | TGTGCCTGGAGTCATCAGGACAGGGATAATTCACCCCTCCACTTT
NA | NA | TRBJ1-2 | TRBV4-2 | CASSQDRGAYGYTF | TGTGCCAGCAGCCAAGACCGGGGGGCGTATGGCTACACCTTC
NA | NA | TRBJ1-2 | TRBV2 | CAGASGTLPYGYTF | TGTGCCGGAGCCTCCGGGACACTTCCTTATGGCTACACCTTC
NA | TRBD1 | TRBJ2-7 | TRBV28 | CASSLQSGQSYEQYF | TGTGCCAGCAGTCTACAATCGGGACAGTCCTACGAGCAGTACTTC
NA | TRBD2 | TRBJ2-3 | TRBV5-1 | CASSAVSGGFTDTQYF | TGCGCCAGCAGCGCGGTTAGCGGGGGTTTCACAGATACGCAGTATTTT
NA | NA | TRBJ2-2 | TRBV4-1 | CASNFVLNTGELFF | TGCGCCAGCAATTTCGTTCTGAACACCGGGGAGCTGTTTTTT
NA | NA | TRBJ2-7 | TRBV11-2 | CASSLSAGHPYEQYF | TGTGCCAGCAGCTTATCTGCGGGCCACCCCTACGAGCAGTACTTC
NA | TRBD2 | TRBJ2-7 | TRBV5-1 | CASSLVLAGEQYF | TGCGCCAGCAGCTTGGTCCTAGCGGGCGAGCAGTACTTC
NA | NA | TRBJ2-7 | TRBV19 | CASSRGFDEQYF | TGTGCCAGTAGTCGGGGGTTCGACGAGCAGTACTTC
NA | NA | TRBJ1-5 | TRBV4-1 | CASSQAYNQPQHF | TGCGCCAGCAGCCAAGCTTATAATCAGCCCCAGCATTTT
once | NA | TRBJ2-2 | TRBV12-2 | CASRLTGEGFTGELFF | TGTGCAAGTCGCTTGACAGGGGAAGGTTTCACCGGGGAGCTGTTTTTT
NA | TRBD2 | TRBJ2-5 | TRBV5-1 | CASSLAGTINRETQYF | TGCGCCAGCAGCTTGGCGGGGACTATCAATAGGGAGACCCAGTACTTC
NA | TRBD1 | TRBJ1-4 | TRBV4-1 | CASSNPGQGNEKLFF | TGCGCCAGCAGCAACCCGGGACAGGGGAATGAAAAACTGTTTTTT
NA | NA | TRBJ2-7 | TRBV21-1 | CASTRTEYYEQYF | TGTGCCAGCACCCGGACTGAGTACTACGAGCAGTACTTC
NA | TRBD1 | TRBJ2-4 | TRBV7-9 | CASSFGQYQGDIQYF | TGTGCCAGCAGCTTTGGGCAATACCAGGGGGACATTCAGTACTTC
NA | NA | TRBJ1-2 | TRBV4-1 | CASSQDQSRHPNYGYTF | TGCGCCAGCAGCCAAGATCAGTCCAGACATCCAAACTATGGCTACACCTTC
NA | NA | TRBJ1-2 | TRBV13 | CASSLGGGGVYNYGYTF | TGTGCCAGCAGCTTAGGCGGAGGAGGGGTTTATAACTATGGCTACACCTTC
once | NA | TRBJ1-5 | TRBV30 | CAWSPRSPGRNQPQHF | TGTGCCTGGAGTCCCCGGAGCCCCGGGAGGAATCAGCCCCAGCATTTT